Reported below is one TCR beta chain. What antigen it recognizes has not been identified. No much larger clone is present one base from it, and per-base qualities are unavailable. These data come from a study of T-cell reconstitution after alpha-beta-depleted transplantation in children (TCRdb year 2016). With regard to the full study: Using TCR repertoire profiling, the study quantitatively followed how T-cell immune reconstitution unfolded in children after TCRalphabeta/CD19-depleted allogeneic hematopoietic cell transplantation. Broad study findings and their caveats: Apparently early alphabetaT-cell count recovery about two months after transplant reportedly relied on only several hundred rapidly expanded clones derived from non-depleted graft cells. Over the following months the frequencies of hyperexpanded clones went down, and after one year T-cell counts and TCRbeta diversity were mostly credited to newly produced T cells. In some patients, the high TCRbeta diversity seen at day 60 was put down to recipient T cells and intrathymic progenitors that had survived conditioning.

CDR3 length: 14 amino acids, cysteine to phenylalanine. CDR3 DNA only is kept here, 42 bases in frame from base 1. The germline V gene yields ENHRY for CDR1 and SYGVKD for CDR2. For this chain, trimming is 0 bases at the V end and 5 bases at the J end, and the number of junction bases without a gene match is 1. The sample's treatment or condition label, decoded: allogeneic hematopoietic cell transplantation with graft depleted of TCRalphabeta T cells and CD19 B cells. Transplant recipients were children who received TCRalphabeta/CD19-depleted allogeneic hematopoietic cell grafts. Library preparation was by PCR. The listed sequencing device is Illumina HiSeq 2500. TCR libraries were prepared with molecular barcoding, using unique molecular identifiers to normalize TCRbeta repertoire quantification. TCRdb took the public reads, trimmed them with fastp at Q25, ran MiXCR for clone calling and kept in-frame beta chains. Rows matching on CDR3 protein sequence are summarized as one entry with the most common DNA and genes. This sample gives about 420,000 distinct CDR3 sequences in total; 15% to 20% of them show up just once. The leading ten clones occupy 29% of the sample.

Sequencing was performed on PBMCs, mostly from graft donor cells, taken 360 days after TCRalphabeta/CD19-depleted stem cell transplant. The chain is assembled from TRBV10-3 and TRBJ2-4; 7 nucleotides in the junction match TRBD1. The sequence was obtained from a boy younger than two who had a stem cell transplant for Wiskott-Aldrich syndrome, so the T cells may come from the graft donor. The CDR3 protein sequence reads: CAISESGQQNIQYF. The bases read TGTGCCATCAGTGAGTCGGGACAGCAAAACATTCAGTACTTC.